This entry lists 8 T cell receptor beta chains sequenced from one sample in a study of graft-versus-host responses after intestinal transplantation. No antigens are known for them. The data were produced by immunoSEQ multiplex PCR, yet TCRdb's version contains in-frame clones alone and is incomplete. The table has about 94,000 clones, 91% seen once. Sample: unstimulated CD8+ T cells sorted from spleen or lymph node cells, taken before intestinal transplant. The receptors stem from a human donor who received an intestinal transplant.

V is TRBV7-2 and J is TRBJ2-1; 8 nucleotides line up with TRBD2. This CDR3 contains 18 residues. In germline, CDR1 is SGHTA, CDR2 FQGNSA. With 2 bases clipped from V and 1 base from J, the junction kept 10 bases outside the gene matches. Written as DNA, the CDR3 is TGTGCCAGCAGCTTAAACCCCCGGTCGGGGGGGTCCTACAATGAGCAGTTCTTC. Protein sequence: CASSLNPRSGGSYNEQFF.

In DNA, the CDR3 is TGTGCCAGCAGCCCTAGGGGACAGAACTACAATGAGCAGTTCTTC. This translates into CASSPRGQNYNEQFF. This sequence joins TRBV5-4 and TRBJ2-1; TRBD1 agrees at 7 bases. There are 15 residues in the CDR3. Germline V CDR1 and CDR2: SGHNT, YYREEE (reference sequence). V lost 4 bases, J lost 3 bases, and 7 bases stayed unmatched.

The chain recombines TRBV28 with TRBJ2-3, with 7 bases identical to TRBD1. The J segment lost 0 bases and the V segment lost 5 bases, leaving 5 bases of the junction unmatched. CDR3 size: 15 residues. Germline CDR1 MDHEN, CDR2 SYDVKM. CDR3 sequence (DNA): TGTGCCAGCAGTCTCCAGACAGGGAGCACAGATACGCAGTATTTT. Its translation: CASSLQTGSTDTQYF.

The chain recombines TRBV5-1 with TRBJ2-3, with 10 bases fitting TRBD1. CDR1 and CDR2 from the germline V gene are SGHRS and YFSETQ. J gave up 0 bases and V 1 base, and 2 bases lay outside the gene matches. The CDR3 spans 16 residues. The chain's CDR3 is CASSLWDRGSTDTQYF. The CDR3 region has the DNA TGCGCCAGCAGCTTGTGGGACAGGGGTAGCACAGATACGCAGTATTTT.

The chain links TRBV7-2 to TRBJ1-2; 8 bases agree with TRBD1. V lost 5 bases to trimming and J lost 1 base; unmatched junction nucleotides: 9. The germline gives CDR1 SGHTA, CDR2 FQGNSA. The CDR3 has 16 residues. For the CDR3, the DNA is TGTGCCAGCAGCAATAGCGGGGGACAGGTTAACTATGGCTACACCTTC. This translates into CASSNSGGQVNYGYTF. The variable domain in full, with the rest retrieved from reference TRBV7-2 and TRBJ1-2, is GAGVSQSPSNKVTEKGKDVELRCDPISGHTALYWYRQSLGQGLEFLIYFQGNSAPDKSGLPSDRFSAERTGGSVSTLTIQRTQQEDSAVYLCASSNSGGQVNYGYTFGSGTRLTVV.

This chain uses TRBV28 with TRBJ2-2; D remains unclear. This CDR3 region has 13 residues. V was pared by 6 bases and J by 5 bases, with 10 bases between. Germline-derived CDR1 and CDR2 are MDHEN and SYDVKM. Written as DNA, the CDR3 is TGTGCCAGCAGCCGCCTAGGAACCGGGGAGCTGTTTTTT. Encoded protein: CASSRLGTGELFF.

The chain recombines TRBV21-1 with TRBJ2-7; the table's TRBD2 call for D was not verified on the DNA. TRBV21-1 is termed a pseudogene. This CDR3 has 21 amino acids. The CDR3 is CASSTTGTKTGLAGAPYEQYF. The DNA of the CDR3 is TGTGCCAGCAGCACCACCGGGACAAAAACTGGACTAGCGGGGGCCCCCTACGAGCAGTACTTC.

This chain uses TRBV9 with TRBJ2-1; 10 bases align to TRBD2. The CDR3 spans 15 residues. Losses at the gene ends were 3 bases for V and 3 bases for J; bases not matched to a gene: 3. CDR1 and CDR2 from the germline V gene are SGDLS and YYNGEE. CDR3 nucleotides: TGTGCCAGCAGCGAGCGGGAGGGGGTCTACAATGAGCAGTTCTTC. Residues: CASSEREGVYNEQFF.